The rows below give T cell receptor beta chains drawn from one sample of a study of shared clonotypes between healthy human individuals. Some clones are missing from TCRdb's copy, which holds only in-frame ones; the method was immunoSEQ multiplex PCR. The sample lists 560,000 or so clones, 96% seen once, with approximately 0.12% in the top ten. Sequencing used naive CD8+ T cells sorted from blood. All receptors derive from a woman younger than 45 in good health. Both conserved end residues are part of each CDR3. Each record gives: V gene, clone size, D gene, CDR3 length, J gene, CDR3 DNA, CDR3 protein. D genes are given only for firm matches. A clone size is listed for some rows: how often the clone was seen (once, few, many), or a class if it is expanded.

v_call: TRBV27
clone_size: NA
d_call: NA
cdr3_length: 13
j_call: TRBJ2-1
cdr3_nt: TGTGCCAGCAGCCAGACAGGCGGGGTGCCTCAGTTCTTC
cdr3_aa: CASSQTGGVPQFF

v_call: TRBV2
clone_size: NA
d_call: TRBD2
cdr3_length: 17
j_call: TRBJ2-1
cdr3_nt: TGTGCCAGCGTGCGAAAGGTTCGAACTAGCGGGAGTAATGAGCAGTTCTTC
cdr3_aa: CASVRKVRTSGSNEQFF

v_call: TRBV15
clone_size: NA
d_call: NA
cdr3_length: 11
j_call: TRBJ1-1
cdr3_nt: TGTGCCACCGGGGGGGCCGGAGGTGCTTTCTTT
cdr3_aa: CATGGAGGAFF

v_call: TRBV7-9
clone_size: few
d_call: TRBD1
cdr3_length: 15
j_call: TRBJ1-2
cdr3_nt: TGTGCCAGCAGCTCCACAGGGGGCGCGGGCTATGGCTACACCTTC
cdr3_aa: CASSSTGGAGYGYTF

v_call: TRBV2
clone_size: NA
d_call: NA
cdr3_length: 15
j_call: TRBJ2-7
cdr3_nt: TGTGCCAGCTACGGATCTTACAGGGAGCCCTACGAGCAGTACTTC
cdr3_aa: CASYGSYREPYEQYF

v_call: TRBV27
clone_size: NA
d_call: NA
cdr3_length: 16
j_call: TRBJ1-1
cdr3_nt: TGTGCCAGCAGTTTAGAGCCAGGTACTATTTCCACTGAAGCTTTCTTT
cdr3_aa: CASSLEPGTISTEAFF

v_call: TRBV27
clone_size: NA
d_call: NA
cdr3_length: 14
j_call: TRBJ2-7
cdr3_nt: TGTGCCAGCAGTTTAGGGGCACGCTCCTACGAGCAGTACTTC
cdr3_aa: CASSLGARSYEQYF

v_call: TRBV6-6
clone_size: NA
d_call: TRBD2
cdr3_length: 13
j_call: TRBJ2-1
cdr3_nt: TGTGCCAGCAGATTAGCGGGAGGTCATGAGCAGTTCTTC
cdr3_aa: CASRLAGGHEQFF

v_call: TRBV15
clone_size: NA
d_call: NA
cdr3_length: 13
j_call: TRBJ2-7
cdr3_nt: TGTGCCACCAGCCTGAGACAGTTGGGCGAGCAGTACTTC
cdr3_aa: CATSLRQLGEQYF

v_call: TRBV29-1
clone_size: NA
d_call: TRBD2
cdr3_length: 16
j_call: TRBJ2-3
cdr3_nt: TGCAGCGTTGAAGTGGAGACTAGCGGGAGGGCAGATACGCAGTATTTT
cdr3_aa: CSVEVETSGRADTQYF

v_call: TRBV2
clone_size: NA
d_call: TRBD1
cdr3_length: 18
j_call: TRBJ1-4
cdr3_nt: TGTGCCAGCAGTCCCAGGACAGGGGTGGCGGGGGATAATGAAAAACTGTTTTTT
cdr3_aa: CASSPRTGVAGDNEKLFF

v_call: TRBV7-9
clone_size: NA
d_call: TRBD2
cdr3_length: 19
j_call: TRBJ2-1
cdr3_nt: TGTGCCAGCAGCTTACCCTTAGGACTAGCGGGAGTTCTACACAATGAGCAGTTCTTC
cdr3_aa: CASSLPLGLAGVLHNEQFF

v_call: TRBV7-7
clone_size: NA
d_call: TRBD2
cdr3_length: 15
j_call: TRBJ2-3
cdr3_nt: TGTGCCAGCAGCTTAAGGGCTAGCGGGAGCAATACGCAGTATTTT
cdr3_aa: CASSLRASGSNTQYF

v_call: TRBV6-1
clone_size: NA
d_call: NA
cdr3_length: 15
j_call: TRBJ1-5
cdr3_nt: TGTGCCAGCACCGGAAAGGGACCAAGGGGTCAGCCCCAGCATTTT
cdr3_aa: CASTGKGPRGQPQHF

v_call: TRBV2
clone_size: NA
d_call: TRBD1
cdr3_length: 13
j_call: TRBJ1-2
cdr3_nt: TGTGCCAGCCTGGACAGGGACGGGCATGGCTACACCTTC
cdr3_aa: CASLDRDGHGYTF

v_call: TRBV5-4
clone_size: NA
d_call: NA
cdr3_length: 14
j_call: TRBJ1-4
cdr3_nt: TGTGCCAGCAGCTTGGAGCGGGATGGGGAAAAACTGTTTTTT
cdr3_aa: CASSLERDGEKLFF

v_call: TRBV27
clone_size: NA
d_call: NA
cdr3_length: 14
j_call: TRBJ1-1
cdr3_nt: TGTGCCAGCTACACAGTTCCGTCGAACACTGAAGCTTTCTTT
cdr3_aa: CASYTVPSNTEAFF

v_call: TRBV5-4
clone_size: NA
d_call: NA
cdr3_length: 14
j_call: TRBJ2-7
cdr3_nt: TGTGCCAGCAGCTTACGGGACAACCCCTACGAGCAGTACTTC
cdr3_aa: CASSLRDNPYEQYF

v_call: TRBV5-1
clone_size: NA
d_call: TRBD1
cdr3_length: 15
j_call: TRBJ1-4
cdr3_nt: TGCGCCAGCAGCACCTGGACAGGGGCTAACGAAAAACTGTTTTTT
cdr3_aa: CASSTWTGANEKLFF

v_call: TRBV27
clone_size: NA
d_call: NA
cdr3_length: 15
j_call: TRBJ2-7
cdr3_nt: TGTGCCAGCAGTTTAGGAAAAGGTGGGACCTACGAGCAGTACTTC
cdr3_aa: CASSLGKGGTYEQYF

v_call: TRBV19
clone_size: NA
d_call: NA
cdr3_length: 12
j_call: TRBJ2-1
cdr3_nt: TGTGCCAGTAGTCAGGGATACAATGAGCAGTTCTTC
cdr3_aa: CASSQGYNEQFF

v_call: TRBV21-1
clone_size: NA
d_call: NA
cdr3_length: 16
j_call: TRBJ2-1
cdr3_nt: TGTGCCAGCAGCCCCGACGCCCCTCCCTCCTACAATGAGCAGTTCTTC
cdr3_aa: CASSPDAPPSYNEQFF

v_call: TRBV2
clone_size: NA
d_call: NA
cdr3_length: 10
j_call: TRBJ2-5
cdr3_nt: TGTGCCAGCAGATCGGAGACCCAGTACTTC
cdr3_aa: CASRSETQYF

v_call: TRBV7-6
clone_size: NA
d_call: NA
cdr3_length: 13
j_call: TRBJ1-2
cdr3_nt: TGTGCCAGCAGCTTCCGGGACAACGAAGGCTACACCTTC
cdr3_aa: CASSFRDNEGYTF

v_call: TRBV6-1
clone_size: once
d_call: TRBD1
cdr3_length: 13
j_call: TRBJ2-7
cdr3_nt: TGTGCCAGCAGGGGACAGGGGGTGGGGGAGCAGTACTTC
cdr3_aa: CASRGQGVGEQYF

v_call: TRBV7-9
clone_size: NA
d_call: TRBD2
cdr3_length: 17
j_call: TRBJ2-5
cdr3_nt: TGTGCCAGCAGCCCGACCCTAGCGGGAGGCAACCAAGAGACCCAGTACTTC
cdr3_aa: CASSPTLAGGNQETQYF

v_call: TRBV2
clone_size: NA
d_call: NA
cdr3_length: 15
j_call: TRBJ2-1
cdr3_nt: TGTGCCAGCAGTGCCGGGACCCTCCTCCACAATGAGCAGTTCTTC
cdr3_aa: CASSAGTLLHNEQFF

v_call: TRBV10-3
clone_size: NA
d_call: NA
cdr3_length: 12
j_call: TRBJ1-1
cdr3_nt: TGTGCCACTGGGCACCCGAACACTGAAGCTTTCTTT
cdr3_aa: CATGHPNTEAFF

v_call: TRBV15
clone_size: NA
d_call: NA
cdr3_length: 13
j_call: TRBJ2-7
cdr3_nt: TGTGCCACCAGCAGTCTCCGAGGCACGGAGCAGTACTTC
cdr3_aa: CATSSLRGTEQYF

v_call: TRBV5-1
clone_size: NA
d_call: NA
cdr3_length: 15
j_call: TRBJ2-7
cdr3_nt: TGCGCCAGCAGCTTGTCGCAGGGGTCTACCTACGAGCAGTACTTC
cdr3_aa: CASSLSQGSTYEQYF

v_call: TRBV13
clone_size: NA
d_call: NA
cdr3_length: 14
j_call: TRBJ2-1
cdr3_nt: TGTGCCAGCTCTGGCAGGCCGTTCTACAATGAGCAGTTCTTC
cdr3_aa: CASSGRPFYNEQFF

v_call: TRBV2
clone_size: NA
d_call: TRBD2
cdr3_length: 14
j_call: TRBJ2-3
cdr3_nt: TGTGCCAGCAGTGACCTAGCGGGAGCAGATACGCAGTATTTT
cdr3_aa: CASSDLAGADTQYF

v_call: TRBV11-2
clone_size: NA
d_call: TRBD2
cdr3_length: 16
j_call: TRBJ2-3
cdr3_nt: TGTGCCAGCAGCTTAGTACTAGCGGGGTACACAGATACGCAGTATTTT
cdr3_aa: CASSLVLAGYTDTQYF

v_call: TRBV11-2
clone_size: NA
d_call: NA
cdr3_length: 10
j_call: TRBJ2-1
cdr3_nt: TGTGCCAGCAGCGGGTATGAGCAGTTCTTC
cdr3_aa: CASSGYEQFF

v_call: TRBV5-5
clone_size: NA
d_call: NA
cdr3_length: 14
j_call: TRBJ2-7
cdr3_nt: TGTGCCAGCAGCTTGGGGACAGCCAAATACGAGCAGTACTTC
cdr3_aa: CASSLGTAKYEQYF

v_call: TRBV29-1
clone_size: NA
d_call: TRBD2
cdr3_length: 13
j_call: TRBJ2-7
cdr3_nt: TGCAGCGTTTCGGGACTAGCAATCCACGAGCAGTACTTC
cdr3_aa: CSVSGLAIHEQYF

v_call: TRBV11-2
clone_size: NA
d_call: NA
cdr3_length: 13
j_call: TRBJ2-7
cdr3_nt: TGTGCCAGCAGCTTAGTCGACGGATACGAGCAGTACTTC
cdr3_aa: CASSLVDGYEQYF

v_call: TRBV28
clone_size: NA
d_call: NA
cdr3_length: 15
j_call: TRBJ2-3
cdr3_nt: TGTGCCAGCAGTTTGGGGGCAGGGCGAACAGATACGCAGTATTTT
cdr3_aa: CASSLGAGRTDTQYF

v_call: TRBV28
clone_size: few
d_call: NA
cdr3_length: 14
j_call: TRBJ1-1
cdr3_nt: TGTGCCAGCAGTTCCCGGACGGTTAACACTGAAGCTTTCTTT
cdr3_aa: CASSSRTVNTEAFF

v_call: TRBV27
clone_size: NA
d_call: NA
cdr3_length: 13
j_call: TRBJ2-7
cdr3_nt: TGTGCCAGCCACCGGGCTACCTCCTACGAGCAGTACTTC
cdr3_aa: CASHRATSYEQYF

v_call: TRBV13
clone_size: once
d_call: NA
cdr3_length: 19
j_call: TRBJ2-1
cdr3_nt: TGTGCCAGCAGCTTAGTTTCCGGGCACAGGCTACGCTCCTACAATGAGCAGTTCTTC
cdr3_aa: CASSLVSGHRLRSYNEQFF